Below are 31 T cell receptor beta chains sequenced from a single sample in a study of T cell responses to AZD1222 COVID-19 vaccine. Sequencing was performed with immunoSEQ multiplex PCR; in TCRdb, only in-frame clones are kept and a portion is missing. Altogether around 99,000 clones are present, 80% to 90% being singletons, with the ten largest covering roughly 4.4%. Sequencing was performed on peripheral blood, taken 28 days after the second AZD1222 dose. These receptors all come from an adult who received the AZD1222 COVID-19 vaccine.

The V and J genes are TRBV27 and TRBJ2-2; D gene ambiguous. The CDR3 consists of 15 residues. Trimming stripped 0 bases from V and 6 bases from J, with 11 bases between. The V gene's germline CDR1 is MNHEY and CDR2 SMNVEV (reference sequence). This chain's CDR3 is CASSLSSPRAGELFF. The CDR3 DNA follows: TGTGCCAGCAGTTTATCCTCTCCTAGGGCCGGGGAGCTGTTTTTT.

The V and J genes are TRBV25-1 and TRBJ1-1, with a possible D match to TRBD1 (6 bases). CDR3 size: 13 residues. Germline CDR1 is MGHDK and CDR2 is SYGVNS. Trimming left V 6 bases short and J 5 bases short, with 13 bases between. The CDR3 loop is CASSRGGGTEAFF. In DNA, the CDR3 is TGTGCCAGCAGCAGGGGTGGAGGAACTGAAGCTTTCTTT.

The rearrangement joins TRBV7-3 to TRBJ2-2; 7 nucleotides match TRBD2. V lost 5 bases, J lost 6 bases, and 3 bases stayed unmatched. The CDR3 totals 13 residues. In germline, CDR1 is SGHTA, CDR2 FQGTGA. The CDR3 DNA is TGTGCCAGCAGCCGAGCGGGACCCGGGGAGCTGTTTTTT. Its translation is CASSRAGPGELFF.

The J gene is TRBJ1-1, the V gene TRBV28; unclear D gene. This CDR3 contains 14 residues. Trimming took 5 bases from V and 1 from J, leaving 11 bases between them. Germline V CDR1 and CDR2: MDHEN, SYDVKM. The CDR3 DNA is TGTGCCAGCAGTCCCCCTCGGACGAACACTGAAGCTTTCTTT. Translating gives CASSPPRTNTEAFF.

DNA of the CDR3: TGTGCCAGCAGCCCTCCCTCCTGGGAGCTGTTTTTT. It codes for CASSPPSWELFF. This chain joins TRBV9 and TRBJ2-2; D ambiguous. Germline CDR1 SGDLS, CDR2 YYNGEE. The CDR3 sequence is 12 residues long. The V and J ends lost 4 bases and 9 bases respectively, with 10 bases between them.

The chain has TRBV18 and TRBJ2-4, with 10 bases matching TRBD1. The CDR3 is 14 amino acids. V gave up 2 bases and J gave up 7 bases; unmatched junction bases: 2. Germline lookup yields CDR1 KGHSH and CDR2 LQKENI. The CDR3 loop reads CASSPGTGANIQYF. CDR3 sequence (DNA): TGTGCCAGCTCACCAGGGACAGGGGCCAACATTCAGTACTTC.

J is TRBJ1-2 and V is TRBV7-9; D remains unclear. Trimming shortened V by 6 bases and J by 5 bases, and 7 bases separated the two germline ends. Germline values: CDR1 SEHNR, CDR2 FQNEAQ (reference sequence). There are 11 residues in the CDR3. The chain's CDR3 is CASRPDYGYTF. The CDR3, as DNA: TGTGCCAGCAGGCCAGATTATGGCTACACCTTC.

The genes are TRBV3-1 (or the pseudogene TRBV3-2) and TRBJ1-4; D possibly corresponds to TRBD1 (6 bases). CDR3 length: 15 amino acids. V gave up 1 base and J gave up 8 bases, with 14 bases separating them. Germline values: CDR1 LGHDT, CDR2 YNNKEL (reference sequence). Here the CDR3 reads CASSQVGHLGEKLFF. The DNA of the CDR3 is TGTGCCAGCAGCCAAGTGGGACATCTTGGGGAAAAACTGTTTTTT.

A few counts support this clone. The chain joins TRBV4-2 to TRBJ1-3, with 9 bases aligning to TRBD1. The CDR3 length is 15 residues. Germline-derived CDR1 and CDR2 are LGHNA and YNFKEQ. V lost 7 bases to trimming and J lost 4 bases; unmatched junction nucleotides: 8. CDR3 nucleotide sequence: TGTGCCAGCACCGCAGACAGGGGGATCGGAAACACCATATATTTT. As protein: CASTADRGIGNTIYF.

The CDR3 DNA follows: TGTGCCAGCACCCAGCGGGGGAACGCGGGCTACACCTTC. Protein sequence: CASTQRGNAGYTF. The chain uses TRBV6-5 and TRBJ1-2, with a weak D call TRBD1 (5 bases). From germline, CDR1 is MNHEY and CDR2 SVGAGI. Trimming cost V 7 bases and J 8 bases, with 17 bases left between them. CDR3 length: 13 residues.

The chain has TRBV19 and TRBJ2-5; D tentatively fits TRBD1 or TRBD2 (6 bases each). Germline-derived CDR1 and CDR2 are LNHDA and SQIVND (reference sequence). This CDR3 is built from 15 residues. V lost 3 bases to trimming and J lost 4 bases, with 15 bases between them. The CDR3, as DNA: TGTGCCAGTAGTATCGGTTTCCGGGGGCGAGAGACCCAGTACTTC. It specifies CASSIGFRGRETQYF. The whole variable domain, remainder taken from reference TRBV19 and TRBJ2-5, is DGGITQSPKYLFRKEGQNVTLSCEQNLNHDAMYWYRQDPGQGLRLIYYSQIVNDFQKGDIAEGYSVSREKKESFPLTVTSAQKNPTAFYLCASSIGFRGRETQYFGPGTRLLVL.

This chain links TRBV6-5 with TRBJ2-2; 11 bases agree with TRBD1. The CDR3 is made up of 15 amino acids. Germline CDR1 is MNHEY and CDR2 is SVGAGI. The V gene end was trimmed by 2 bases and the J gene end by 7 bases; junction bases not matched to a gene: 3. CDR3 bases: TGTGCCAGCAGTTACAGGACAGGGGGCGGCGGGGAGCTGTTTTTT. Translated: CASSYRTGGGGELFF.

The CDR3 is CASIWDKPYNEQFF. CDR3 nucleotides: TGTGCCAGCATTTGGGACAAACCTTACAATGAGCAGTTCTTC. J is TRBJ2-1 and V is TRBV3-1 (or the pseudogene TRBV3-2); perhaps TRBD1 as D (6 bases). Germline V gives CDR1 LGHDT, CDR2 YNNKEL (reference sequence). The CDR3 totals 14 residues. V shed 7 bases and J shed 4 bases, with 14 bases lying between them.

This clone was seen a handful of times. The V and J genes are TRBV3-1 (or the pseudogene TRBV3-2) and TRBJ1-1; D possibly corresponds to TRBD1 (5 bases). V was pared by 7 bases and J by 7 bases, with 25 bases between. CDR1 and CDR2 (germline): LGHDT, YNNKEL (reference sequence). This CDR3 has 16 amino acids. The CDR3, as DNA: TGTGCCAGCACCCTGGGGGGGGAAATCTCTCTCGATGAAGCTTTCTTT. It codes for CASTLGGEISLDEAFF.

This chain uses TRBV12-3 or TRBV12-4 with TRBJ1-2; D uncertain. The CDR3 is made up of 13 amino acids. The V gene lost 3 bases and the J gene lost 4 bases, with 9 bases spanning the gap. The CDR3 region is CASSLRSSYGYTF. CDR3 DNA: TGTGCCAGCAGTTTGAGGAGTTCCTATGGCTACACCTTC.

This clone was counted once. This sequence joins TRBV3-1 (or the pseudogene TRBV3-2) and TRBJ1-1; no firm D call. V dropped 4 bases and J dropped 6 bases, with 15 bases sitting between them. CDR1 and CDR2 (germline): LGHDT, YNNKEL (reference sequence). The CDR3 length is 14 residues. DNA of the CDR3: TGTGCCAGCAGCCCGAAACCAGGAATTGCTGAAGCTTTCTTT. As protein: CASSPKPGIAEAFF.

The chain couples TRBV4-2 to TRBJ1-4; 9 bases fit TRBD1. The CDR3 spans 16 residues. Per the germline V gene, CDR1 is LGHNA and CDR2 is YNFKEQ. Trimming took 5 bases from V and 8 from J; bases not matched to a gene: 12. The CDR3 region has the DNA TGTGCCAGCAGCGAAGCCCAGGGACAGGGCCCGGAAAAACTGTTTTTT. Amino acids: CASSEAQGQGPEKLFF.

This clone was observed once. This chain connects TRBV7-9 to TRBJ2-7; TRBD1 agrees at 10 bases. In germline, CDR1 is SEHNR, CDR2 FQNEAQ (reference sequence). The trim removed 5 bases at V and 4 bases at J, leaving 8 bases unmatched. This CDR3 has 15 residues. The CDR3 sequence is CASSQRTGGSYEQYF. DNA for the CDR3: TGTGCCAGCAGCCAACGGACAGGGGGGAGTTACGAGCAGTACTTC.

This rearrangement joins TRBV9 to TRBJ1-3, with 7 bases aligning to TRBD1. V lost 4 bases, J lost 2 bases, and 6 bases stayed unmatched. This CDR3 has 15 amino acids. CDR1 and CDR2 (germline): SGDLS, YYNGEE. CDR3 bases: TGTGCCAGCAGCCCCTCGACAGGGACTGGAAACACCATATATTTT. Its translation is CASSPSTGTGNTIYF.

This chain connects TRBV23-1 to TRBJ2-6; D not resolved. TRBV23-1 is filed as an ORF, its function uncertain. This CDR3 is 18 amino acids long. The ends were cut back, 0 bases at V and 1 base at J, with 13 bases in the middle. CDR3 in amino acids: CASSQSDSPISGANVLTF. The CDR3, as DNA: TGCGCCAGCAGTCAATCGGATTCCCCGATATCTGGGGCCAACGTCCTGACTTTC.

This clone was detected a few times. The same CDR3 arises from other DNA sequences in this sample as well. The CDR3 region has the DNA TGTGCCAGCTCACCACCTGGACAGGGCTACGAGCAGTACTTC. Its translation: CASSPPGQGYEQYF. V usage is TRBV18 and J usage is TRBJ2-7; 8 nucleotides match TRBD1. The CDR3 consists of 14 residues. V was clipped by 0 bases and J by 3 bases; unmatched bases: 1. Germline V gene lookup returns CDR1 KGHSH and CDR2 LQKENI. The full variable domain, in which reference TRBV18 and TRBJ2-7 provide the parts outside the CDR3, is NAGVMQNPRHLVRRRGQEARLRCSPMKGHSHVYWYRQLPEEGLKFMVYLQKENIIDESGMPKERFSAEFPKEGPSILRIQQVVRGDSAAYFCASSPPGQGYEQYFGPGTRLTVT.

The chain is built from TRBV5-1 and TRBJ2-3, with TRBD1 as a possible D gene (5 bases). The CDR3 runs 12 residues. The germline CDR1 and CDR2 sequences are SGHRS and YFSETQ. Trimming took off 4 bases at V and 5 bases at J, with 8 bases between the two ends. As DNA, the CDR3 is TGCGCCAGCAGCCCTCAGGGAGATACGCAGTATTTT. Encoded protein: CASSPQGDTQYF. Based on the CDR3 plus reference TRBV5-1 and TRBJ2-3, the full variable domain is KAGVTQTPRYLIKTRGQQVTLSCSPISGHRSVSWYQQTPGQGLQFLFEYFSETQRNKGNFPGRFSGRQFSNSRSEMNVSTLELGDSALYLCASSPQGDTQYFGPGTRLTVL.

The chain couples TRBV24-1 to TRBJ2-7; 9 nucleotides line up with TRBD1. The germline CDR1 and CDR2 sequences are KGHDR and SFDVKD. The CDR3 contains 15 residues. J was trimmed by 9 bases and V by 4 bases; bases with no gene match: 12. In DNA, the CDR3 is TGTGCCACCAGTGACCCTAGGACAGGGGCGGACGGGCAGTACTTC. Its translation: CATSDPRTGADGQYF.

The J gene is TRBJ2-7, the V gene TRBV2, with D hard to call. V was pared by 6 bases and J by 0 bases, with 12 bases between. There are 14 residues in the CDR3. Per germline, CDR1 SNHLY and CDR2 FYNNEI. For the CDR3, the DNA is TGTGCCAGCAGGGGGTGGGTATCCTCCTACGAGCAGTACTTC. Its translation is CASRGWVSSYEQYF.

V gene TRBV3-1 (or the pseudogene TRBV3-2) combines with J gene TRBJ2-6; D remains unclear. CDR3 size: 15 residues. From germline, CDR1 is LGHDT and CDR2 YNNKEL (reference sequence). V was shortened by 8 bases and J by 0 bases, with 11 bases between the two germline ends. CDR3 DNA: TGTGCCAGCGCACAGCATAACTCTGGGGCCAACGTCCTGACTTTC. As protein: CASAQHNSGANVLTF.

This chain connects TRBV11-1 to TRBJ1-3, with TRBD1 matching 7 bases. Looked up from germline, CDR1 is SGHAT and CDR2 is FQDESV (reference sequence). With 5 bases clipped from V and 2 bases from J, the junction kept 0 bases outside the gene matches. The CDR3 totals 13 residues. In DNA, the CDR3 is TGTGCCAGCAGCGGGACAGCTGGAAACACCATATATTTT. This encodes CASSGTAGNTIYF.

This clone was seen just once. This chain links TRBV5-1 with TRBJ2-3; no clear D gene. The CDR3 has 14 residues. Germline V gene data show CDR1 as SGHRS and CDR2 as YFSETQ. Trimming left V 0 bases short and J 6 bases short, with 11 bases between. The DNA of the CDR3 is TGCGCCAGCAGCTTGGACGGAGCCGACGATACGCAGTATTTT. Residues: CASSLDGADDTQYF.

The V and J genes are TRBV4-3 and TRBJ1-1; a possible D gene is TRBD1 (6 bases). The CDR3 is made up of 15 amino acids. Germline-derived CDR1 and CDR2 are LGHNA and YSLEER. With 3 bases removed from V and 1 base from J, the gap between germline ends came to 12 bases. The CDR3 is CASSHLGQSNTEAFF. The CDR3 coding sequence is TGCGCCAGCAGCCACCTCGGACAGTCGAACACTGAAGCTTTCTTT.

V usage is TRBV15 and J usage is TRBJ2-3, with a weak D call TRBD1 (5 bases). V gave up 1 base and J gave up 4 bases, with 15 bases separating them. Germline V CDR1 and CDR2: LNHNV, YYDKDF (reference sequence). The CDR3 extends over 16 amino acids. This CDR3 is CATSRGGSGSPDTQYF. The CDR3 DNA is TGTGCCACCAGCAGAGGCGGCTCAGGGTCCCCAGATACGCAGTATTTT. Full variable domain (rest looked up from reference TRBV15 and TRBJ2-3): DAMVIQNPRYQVTQFGKPVTLSCSQTLNHNVMYWYQQKSSQAPKLLFHYYDKDFNNEADTPDNFQSRRPNTSFCFLDIRSPGLGDTAMYLCATSRGGSGSPDTQYFGPGTRLTVL.

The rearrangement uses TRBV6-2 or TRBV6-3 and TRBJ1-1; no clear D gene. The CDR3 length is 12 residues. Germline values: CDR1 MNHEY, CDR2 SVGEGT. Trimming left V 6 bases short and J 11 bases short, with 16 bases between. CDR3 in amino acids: CASSRDWNEAFF. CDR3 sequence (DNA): TGTGCCAGCAGCCGCGACTGGAATGAGGCTTTCTTT.

CDR3 nucleotides: TGTGCCAGCAGCTCCGTGGGGTTGTACGAGCAGTACTTC. This codes for CASSSVGLYEQYF. The V and J genes are TRBV28 and TRBJ2-7; D is unresolved. The CDR3 sequence is 13 residues long. V was clipped by 6 bases and J by 4 bases, with 13 bases between them. Germline V gene data show CDR1 as MDHEN and CDR2 as SYDVKM.